This T cell receptor (beta chain) was recovered during a study of T-cell reconstitution after alpha-beta-depleted transplantation in children. TCRbeta library construction was performed incorporating unique molecular identifiers. MiXCR was run by TCRdb on the PCR reads, yielding one entry per CDR3 protein. The table lists about 420,000 distinct CDR3 sequences, 15% to 20% of them singletons. There are a few counts of this clonotype. Its target is not known. General study results and limits: Several hundred expanded graft clones reportedly were the source of alpha-beta T cells about two months after transplant.

The germline V gene encodes CDR1 SGDLS and CDR2 YYNGEE. Trimming stripped 0 bases from V and 5 bases from J, with 17 bases between. The CDR3 covers 17 residues. This sample comprised PBMCs, mostly from graft donor cells, obtained 360 days after TCRalphabeta/CD19-depleted stem cell transplant. The TCR sequence derives from a boy less than two years old who had a stem cell transplant for Wiskott-Aldrich syndrome, so the T cells may come from the graft donor. The chain combines TRBV9 with TRBJ2-2, with D possibly being TRBD2 (5 bases). CDR3 coding DNA: TGTGCCAGCAGCGTAGCCCCAACTAGAGTATTAACCGGGGAGCTGTTTTTT. Translation gives CASSVAPTRVLTGELFF.